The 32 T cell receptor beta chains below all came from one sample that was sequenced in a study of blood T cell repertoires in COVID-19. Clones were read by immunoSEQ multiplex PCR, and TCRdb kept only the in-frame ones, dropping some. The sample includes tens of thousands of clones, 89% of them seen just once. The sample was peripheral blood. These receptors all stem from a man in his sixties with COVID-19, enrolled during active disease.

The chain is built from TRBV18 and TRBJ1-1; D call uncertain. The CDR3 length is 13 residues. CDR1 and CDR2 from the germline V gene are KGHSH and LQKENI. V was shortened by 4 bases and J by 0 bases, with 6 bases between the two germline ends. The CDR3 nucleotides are TGTGCCAGCTCACTGCCGGTGAACACTGAAGCTTTCTTT. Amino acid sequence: CASSLPVNTEAFF. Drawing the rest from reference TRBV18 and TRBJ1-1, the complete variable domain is NAGVMQNPRHLVRRRGQEARLRCSPMKGHSHVYWYRQLPEEGLKFMVYLQKENIIDESGMPKERFSAEFPKEGPSILRIQQVVRGDSAAYFCASSLPVNTEAFFGQGTRLTVV.

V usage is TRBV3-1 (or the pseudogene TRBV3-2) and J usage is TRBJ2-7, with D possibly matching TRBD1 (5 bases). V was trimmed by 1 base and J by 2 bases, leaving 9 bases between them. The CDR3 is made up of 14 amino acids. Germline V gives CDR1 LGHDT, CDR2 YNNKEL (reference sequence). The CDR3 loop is CASSQAAGTYEQYF. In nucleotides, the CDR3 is TGTGCCAGCAGCCAAGCGGCAGGGACCTACGAGCAGTACTTC.

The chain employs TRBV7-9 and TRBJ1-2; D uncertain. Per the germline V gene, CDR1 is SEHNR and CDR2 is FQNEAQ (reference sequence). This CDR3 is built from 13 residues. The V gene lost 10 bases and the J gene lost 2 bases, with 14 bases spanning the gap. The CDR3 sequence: CATYVSANYGYTF. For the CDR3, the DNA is TGTGCCACTTACGTTTCAGCGAACTATGGCTACACCTTC.

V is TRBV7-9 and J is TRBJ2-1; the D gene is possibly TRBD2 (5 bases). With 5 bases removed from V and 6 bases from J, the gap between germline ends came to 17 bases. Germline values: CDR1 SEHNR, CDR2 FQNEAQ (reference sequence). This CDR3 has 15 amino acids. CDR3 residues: CASSPDLAWGNEQFF. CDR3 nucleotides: TGTGCCAGCAGCCCGGACTTGGCCTGGGGCAATGAGCAGTTCTTC.

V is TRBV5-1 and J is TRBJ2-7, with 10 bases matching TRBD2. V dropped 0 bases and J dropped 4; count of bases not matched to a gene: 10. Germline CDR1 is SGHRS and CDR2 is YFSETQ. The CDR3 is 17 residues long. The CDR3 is CASSLALSGRADYEQYF. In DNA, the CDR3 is TGCGCCAGCAGCTTGGCCTTAAGCGGGAGGGCCGATTACGAGCAGTACTTC. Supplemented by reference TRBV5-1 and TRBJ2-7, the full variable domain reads KAGVTQTPRYLIKTRGQQVTLSCSPISGHRSVSWYQQTPGQGLQFLFEYFSETQRNKGNFPGRFSGRQFSNSRSEMNVSTLELGDSALYLCASSLALSGRADYEQYFGPGTRLTVT.

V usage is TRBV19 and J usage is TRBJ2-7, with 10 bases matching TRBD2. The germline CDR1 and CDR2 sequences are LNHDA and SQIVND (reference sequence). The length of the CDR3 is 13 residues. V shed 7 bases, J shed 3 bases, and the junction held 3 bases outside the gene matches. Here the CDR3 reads CASTASGSYEQYF. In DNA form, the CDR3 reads TGTGCCAGTACTGCTAGCGGGAGCTACGAGCAGTACTTC.

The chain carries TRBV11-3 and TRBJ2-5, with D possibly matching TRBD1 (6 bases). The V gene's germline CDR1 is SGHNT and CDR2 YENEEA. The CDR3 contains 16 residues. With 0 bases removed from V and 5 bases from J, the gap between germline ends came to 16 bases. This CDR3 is CASSLDTGHLRETQYF. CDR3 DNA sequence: TGTGCCAGCAGCTTAGATACGGGACACCTACGGGAGACCCAGTACTTC. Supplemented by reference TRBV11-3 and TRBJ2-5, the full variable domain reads EAGVVQSPRYKIIEKKQPVAFWCNPISGHNTLYWYLQNLGQGPELLIRYENEEAVDDSQLPKDRFSAERLKGVDSTLKIQPAELGDSAVYLCASSLDTGHLRETQYFGPGTRLLVL.

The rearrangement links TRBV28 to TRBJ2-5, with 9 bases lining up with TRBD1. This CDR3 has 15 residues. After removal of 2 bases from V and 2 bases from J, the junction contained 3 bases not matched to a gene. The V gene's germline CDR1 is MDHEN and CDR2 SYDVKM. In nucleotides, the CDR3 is TGTGCCAGCAGTTTAGACAGGGGGTATCAAGAGACCCAGTACTTC. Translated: CASSLDRGYQETQYF.

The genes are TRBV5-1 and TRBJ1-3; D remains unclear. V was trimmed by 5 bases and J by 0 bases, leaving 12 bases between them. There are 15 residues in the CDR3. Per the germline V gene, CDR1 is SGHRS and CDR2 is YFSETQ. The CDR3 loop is CASRLEPYSGNTIYF. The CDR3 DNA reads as TGCGCCAGCAGACTAGAACCTTACTCTGGAAACACCATATATTTT.

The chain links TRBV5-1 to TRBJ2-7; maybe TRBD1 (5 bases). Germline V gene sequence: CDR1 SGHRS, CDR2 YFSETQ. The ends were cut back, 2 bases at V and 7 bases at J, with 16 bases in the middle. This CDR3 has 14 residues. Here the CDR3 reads CASSFIYTGGEQYF. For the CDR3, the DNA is TGCGCCAGCAGCTTCATTTATACAGGTGGGGAGCAGTACTTC. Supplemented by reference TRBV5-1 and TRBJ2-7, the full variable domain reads KAGVTQTPRYLIKTRGQQVTLSCSPISGHRSVSWYQQTPGQGLQFLFEYFSETQRNKGNFPGRFSGRQFSNSRSEMNVSTLELGDSALYLCASSFIYTGGEQYFGPGTRLTVT.

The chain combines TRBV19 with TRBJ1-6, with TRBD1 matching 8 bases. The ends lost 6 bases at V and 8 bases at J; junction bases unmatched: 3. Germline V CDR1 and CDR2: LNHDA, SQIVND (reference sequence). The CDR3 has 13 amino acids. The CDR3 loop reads CASRRGQDSPLHF. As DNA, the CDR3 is TGTGCCAGTAGAAGGGGACAGGATTCACCCCTCCACTTT.

The CDR3 loop reads CASSLGQGENTIYF. CDR3 in DNA: TGTGCCAGCAGCTTGGGGCAGGGGGAAAACACCATATATTTT. The rearrangement joins TRBV5-4 to TRBJ1-3; 7 bases match TRBD1. V dropped 0 bases and J dropped 6; count of bases not matched to a gene: 3. Germline V gene data show CDR1 as SGHNT and CDR2 as YYREEE (reference sequence). This CDR3 has 14 amino acids.

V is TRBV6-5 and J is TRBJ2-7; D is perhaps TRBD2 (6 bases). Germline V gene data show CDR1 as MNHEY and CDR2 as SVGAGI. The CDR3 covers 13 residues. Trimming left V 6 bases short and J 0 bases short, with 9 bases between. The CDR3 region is CASREGISYEQYF. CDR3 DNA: TGTGCCAGCAGGGAGGGAATCTCCTACGAGCAGTACTTC.

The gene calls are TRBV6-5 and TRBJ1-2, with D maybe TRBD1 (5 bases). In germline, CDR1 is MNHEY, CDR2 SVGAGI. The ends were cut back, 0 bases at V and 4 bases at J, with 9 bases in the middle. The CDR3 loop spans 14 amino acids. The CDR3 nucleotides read TGTGCCAGCAGTTACTCAGGGACTACCTATGGCTACACCTTC. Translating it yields CASSYSGTTYGYTF.

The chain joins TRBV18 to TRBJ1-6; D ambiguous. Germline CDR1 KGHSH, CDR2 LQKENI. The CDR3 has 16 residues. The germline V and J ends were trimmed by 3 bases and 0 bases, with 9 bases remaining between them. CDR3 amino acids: CASSPSQSSYNSPLHF. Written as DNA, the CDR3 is TGTGCCAGCTCACCTTCACAGAGCTCCTATAATTCACCCCTCCACTTT. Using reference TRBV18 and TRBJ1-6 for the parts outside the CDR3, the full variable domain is NAGVMQNPRHLVRRRGQEARLRCSPMKGHSHVYWYRQLPEEGLKFMVYLQKENIIDESGMPKERFSAEFPKEGPSILRIQQVVRGDSAAYFCASSPSQSSYNSPLHFGNGTRLTVT.

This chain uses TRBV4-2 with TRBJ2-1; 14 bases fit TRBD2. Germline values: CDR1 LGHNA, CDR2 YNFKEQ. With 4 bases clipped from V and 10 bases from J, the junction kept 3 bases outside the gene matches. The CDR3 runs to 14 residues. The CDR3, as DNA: TGTGCCAGCAGCCTTGGACTAGCGGGAGGCGAGCAGTTCTTC. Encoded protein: CASSLGLAGGEQFF.

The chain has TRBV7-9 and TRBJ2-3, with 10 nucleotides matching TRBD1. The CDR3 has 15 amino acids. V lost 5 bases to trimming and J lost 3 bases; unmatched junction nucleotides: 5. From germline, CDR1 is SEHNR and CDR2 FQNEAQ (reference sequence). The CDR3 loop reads CASSPGTGATDTQYF. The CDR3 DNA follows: TGTGCCAGCAGCCCGGGGACAGGGGCGACAGATACGCAGTATTTT.

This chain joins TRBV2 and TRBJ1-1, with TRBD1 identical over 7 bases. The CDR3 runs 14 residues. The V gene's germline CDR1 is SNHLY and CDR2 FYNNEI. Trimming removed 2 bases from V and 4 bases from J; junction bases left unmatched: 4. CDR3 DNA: TGTGCCAGCAGTGAATTGGACAGGACCACTGAAGCTTTCTTT. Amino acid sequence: CASSELDRTTEAFF.

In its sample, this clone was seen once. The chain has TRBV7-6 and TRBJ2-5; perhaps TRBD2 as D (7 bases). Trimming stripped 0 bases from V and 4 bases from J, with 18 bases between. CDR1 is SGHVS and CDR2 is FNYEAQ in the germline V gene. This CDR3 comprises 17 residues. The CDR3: CASSLALGGGPGETQYF. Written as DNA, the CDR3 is TGTGCCAGCAGCTTAGCGCTAGGGGGAGGGCCTGGAGAGACCCAGTACTTC.

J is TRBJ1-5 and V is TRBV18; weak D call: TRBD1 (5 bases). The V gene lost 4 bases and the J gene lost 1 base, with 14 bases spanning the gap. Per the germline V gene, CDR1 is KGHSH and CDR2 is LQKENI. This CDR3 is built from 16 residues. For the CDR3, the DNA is TGTGCCAGCTCACGCGAAGGGGCTTCGAGCAATCAGCCCCAGCATTTT. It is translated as CASSREGASSNQPQHF. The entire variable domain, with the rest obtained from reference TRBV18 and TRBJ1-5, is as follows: NAGVMQNPRHLVRRRGQEARLRCSPMKGHSHVYWYRQLPEEGLKFMVYLQKENIIDESGMPKERFSAEFPKEGPSILRIQQVVRGDSAAYFCASSREGASSNQPQHFGDGTRLSIL.

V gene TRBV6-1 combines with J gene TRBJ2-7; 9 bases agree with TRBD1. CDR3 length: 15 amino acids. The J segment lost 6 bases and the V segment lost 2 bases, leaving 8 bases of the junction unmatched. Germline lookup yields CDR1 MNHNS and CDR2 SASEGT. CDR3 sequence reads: CASSEIGTGTVEQYF. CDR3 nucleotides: TGTGCCAGCAGTGAAATAGGGACAGGGACGGTCGAGCAGTACTTC.

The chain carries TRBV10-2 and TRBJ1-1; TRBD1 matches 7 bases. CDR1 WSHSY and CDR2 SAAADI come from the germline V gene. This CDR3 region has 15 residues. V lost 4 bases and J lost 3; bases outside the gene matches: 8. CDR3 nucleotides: TGCGCCAGCAGTGTGGGGCCTACAGGGGACACTGAAGCTTTCTTT. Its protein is CASSVGPTGDTEAFF.

The CDR3: CSVLTFYGYTF. In DNA form, the CDR3 reads TGCAGCGTTCTAACCTTCTATGGCTACACCTTC. This sequence joins TRBV29-1 and TRBJ1-2; D is ambiguous. Germline CDR1 is SQVTM and CDR2 is ANQGSEA. V lost 5 bases, J lost 4 bases, and 8 bases lay in between. There are 11 residues in the CDR3.

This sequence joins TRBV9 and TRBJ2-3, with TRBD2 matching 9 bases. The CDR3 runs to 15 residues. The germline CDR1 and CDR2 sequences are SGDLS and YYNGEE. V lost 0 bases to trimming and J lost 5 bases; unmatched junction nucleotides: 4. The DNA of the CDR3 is TGTGCCAGCAGCGTAGAACTAGCGGGCGGAGATACGCAGTATTTT. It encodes CASSVELAGGDTQYF.

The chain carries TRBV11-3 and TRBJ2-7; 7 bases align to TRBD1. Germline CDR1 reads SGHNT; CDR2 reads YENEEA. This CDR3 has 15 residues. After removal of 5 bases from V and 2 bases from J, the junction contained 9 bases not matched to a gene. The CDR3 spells CASSGTGTVTYEQYF. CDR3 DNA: TGTGCCAGCAGCGGCACCGGGACAGTTACCTACGAGCAGTACTTC.

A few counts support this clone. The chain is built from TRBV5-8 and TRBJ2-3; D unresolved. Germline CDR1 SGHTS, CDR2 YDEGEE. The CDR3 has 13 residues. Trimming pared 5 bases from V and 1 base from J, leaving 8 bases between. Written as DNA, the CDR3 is TGTGCCAGCAGTCAACGGGGCACAGATACGCAGTATTTT. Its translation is CASSQRGTDTQYF.

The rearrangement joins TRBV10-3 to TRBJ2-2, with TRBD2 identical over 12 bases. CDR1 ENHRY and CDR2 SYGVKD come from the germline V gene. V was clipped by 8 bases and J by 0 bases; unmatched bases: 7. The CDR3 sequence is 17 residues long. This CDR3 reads CAIRPGLAGPNTGELFF. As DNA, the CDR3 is TGTGCCATCCGGCCGGGACTAGCGGGCCCGAACACCGGGGAGCTGTTTTTT.

This CDR3 reads CASSPSGTEAFF. CDR3 in DNA: TGTGCCAGCAGCCCCTCGGGGACTGAAGCTTTCTTT. The V call is TRBV6-6, the J call TRBJ1-1; D is undetermined. CDR1 and CDR2 (germline): MNHNY, SVGAGI (reference sequence). The CDR3 consists of 12 residues. V was pared by 6 bases and J by 5 bases, with 10 bases between.

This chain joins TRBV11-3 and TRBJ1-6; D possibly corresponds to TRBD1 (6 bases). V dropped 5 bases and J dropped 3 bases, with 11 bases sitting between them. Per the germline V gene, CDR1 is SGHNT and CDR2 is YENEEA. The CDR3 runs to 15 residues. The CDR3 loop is CASSRGQSYNSPLHF. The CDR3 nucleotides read TGTGCCAGCAGCAGAGGACAGAGCTATAATTCACCCCTCCACTTT.

DNA of the CDR3: TGTGCCAGCAGTGGGACAGCGGGGGAGGGTGGCTACACCTTC. Encoded protein: CASSGTAGEGGYTF. The chain recombines TRBV25-1 with TRBJ1-2; possible D gene TRBD1, 6 bases. The germline V and J ends were trimmed by 4 bases and 7 bases, with 16 bases remaining between them. Per the germline V gene, CDR1 is MGHDK and CDR2 is SYGVNS. This CDR3 contains 14 residues.

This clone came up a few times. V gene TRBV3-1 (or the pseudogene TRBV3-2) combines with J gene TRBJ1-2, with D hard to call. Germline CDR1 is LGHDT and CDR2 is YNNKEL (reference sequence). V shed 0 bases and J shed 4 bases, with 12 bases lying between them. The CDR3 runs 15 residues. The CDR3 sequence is CASSQDAIRVYGYTF. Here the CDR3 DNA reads TGTGCCAGCAGCCAAGATGCGATACGGGTCTATGGCTACACCTTC.

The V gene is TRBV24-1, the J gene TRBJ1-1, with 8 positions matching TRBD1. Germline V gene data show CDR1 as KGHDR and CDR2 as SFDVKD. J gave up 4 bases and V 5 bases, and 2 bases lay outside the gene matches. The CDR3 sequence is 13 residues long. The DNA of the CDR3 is TGTGCCACCAGTGGTACAGGGGGCACTGAAGCTTTCTTT. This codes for CATSGTGGTEAFF.